Each of the 23 T cell receptor beta chains below was sequenced from the same sample in a study of cytomegalovirus exposure and HLA in healthy donors. The PCR contained 60 Vbeta and 13 Jbeta primers. The method was immunoSEQ multiplex PCR; TCRdb's version includes in-frame clones alone and lacks a portion of them. Here the sample spans tens of thousands of clones, around 85% being singletons. The sequenced material came from PBMCs. The receptors stem from a man in his late teens or twenties in good health and CMV-seronegative.

The chain links TRBV23-1 to TRBJ2-7; D is unclear. TRBV23-1 carries the ORF label, with uncertain function. V was pared by 0 bases and J by 0 bases, with 15 bases between. This CDR3 spans 17 amino acids. The chain's CDR3 is CASSQSGRINSSYEQYF. The CDR3 bases are TGCGCCAGCAGTCAATCCGGTAGGATAAACAGCTCCTACGAGCAGTACTTC.

This chain connects TRBV29-1 to TRBJ2-7; tentatively, D is TRBD1 (6 bases). Germline-derived CDR1 and CDR2 are SQVTM and ANQGSEA. This CDR3 has 10 residues. V was cut by 5 bases and J by 11 bases, with 13 bases left in between. The CDR3 bases are TGCAGCGTTCTGGTACAGGGCGAGTACTTC. This sequence encodes CSVLVQGEYF.

The chain uses TRBV2 and TRBJ2-7; TRBD1 agrees at 9 bases. The germline gives CDR1 SNHLY, CDR2 FYNNEI. V lost 5 bases, J lost 7 bases, and 15 bases stayed unmatched. The CDR3 is 16 amino acids. The CDR3 loop reads CASSTVGTGRAREQYF. DNA of the CDR3: TGTGCCAGCAGTACGGTAGGGACAGGGAGGGCGAGGGAGCAGTACTTC.

A single count supports this clone. V and J are TRBV5-1 and TRBJ2-7; a possible D gene is TRBD2 (7 bases). V was cut by 0 bases and J by 3 bases, with 19 bases left in between. The CDR3 length is 17 residues. Germline V gives CDR1 SGHRS, CDR2 YFSETQ. Here the CDR3 reads CASSLGLGGAPRYEQYF. DNA for the CDR3: TGCGCCAGCAGCTTGGGGTTGGGGGGGGCGCCTCGCTACGAGCAGTACTTC.

This clone was detected once. V is TRBV6-1 and J is TRBJ1-4; 8 nucleotides agree with TRBD1. Trimming at V came to 6 bases and at J to 8 bases, leaving 5 bases not matched to a gene. This CDR3 has 13 residues. Germline V CDR1 and CDR2: MNHNS, SASEGT. The CDR3 nucleotides are TGTGCCAGCAGGGACAGGGTTTGGGAAAAACTGTTTTTT. This sequence encodes CASRDRVWEKLFF.

The chain has TRBV15 and TRBJ2-1; 7 bases agree with TRBD2. Germline V gives CDR1 LNHNV, CDR2 YYDKDF (reference sequence). The CDR3 length is 14 residues. With V trimmed by 5 bases and J by 8 bases, 9 bases remained unmatched. The CDR3 region has the DNA TGTGCCACCAGCGTTCGGACTAGTCGCCATGAGCAGTTCTTC. It is translated as CATSVRTSRHEQFF.

About this clone itself: Relative to the germline gene, one junction end is altered; a read error may explain this. This chain links TRBV28 with TRBJ2-1; D is perhaps TRBD2 (5 bases). CDR1 MDHEN and CDR2 SYDVKM come from the germline V gene. The CDR3 loop spans 13 amino acids. In DNA form, the CDR3 reads TGTGCCAGCAGTGCGTCCCGGGCCTCCGGGGTCCTCTTC. Protein sequence: CASSASRASGVLF. Full variable domain (missing parts from reference TRBV28 and TRBJ2-1): DVKVTQSSRYLVKRTGEKVFLECVQDMDHENMFWYRQDPGLGLRLIYFSYDVKMKEKGDIPEGYSVSREKKERFSLILESASTNQTSMYLCASSASRASGVLFGPGTRLTVL.

This clone was picked up one time. This rearrangement joins TRBV6-5 to TRBJ1-6, with unresolved D. The CDR3 has 13 residues. Trimming removed 8 bases at V and 5 bases at J, with 10 bases between. The germline V gene has CDR1 MNHEY and CDR2 SVGAGI. The CDR3 region has the DNA TGTGCCAGCTGTTCCGCAGATAATTCACCCCTCCACTTT. Translated, it gives CASCSADNSPLHF.

The chain combines TRBV4-2 with TRBJ1-2; TRBD1 agrees at 7 bases. Germline lookup yields CDR1 LGHNA and CDR2 YNFKEQ. V lost 0 bases and J lost 3; bases outside the gene matches: 4. The CDR3 contains 15 residues. The CDR3 DNA follows: TGTGCCAGCAGCCAAGATGAGACAGGGTACTATGGCTACACCTTC. It specifies CASSQDETGYYGYTF.

V usage is TRBV6-5 and J usage is TRBJ2-7; 8 bases align to TRBD2. Per the germline V gene, CDR1 is MNHEY and CDR2 is SVGAGI. The CDR3 has 15 amino acids. The junction had 5 bases not matched to a gene; V was cut back by 2 bases and J by 2 bases. DNA for the CDR3: TGTGCCAGCAGTTACGTGAGCGGGAGAACCTACGAGCAGTACTTC. Translating it yields CASSYVSGRTYEQYF.

The genes are TRBV5-4 and TRBJ1-2; 8 nucleotides match TRBD1. This CDR3 is built from 13 residues. The trim removed 4 bases at V and 8 bases at J, leaving 7 bases unmatched. CDR1 is SGHNT and CDR2 is YYREEE in the germline V gene (reference sequence). CDR3 nucleotide sequence: TGTGCCAGCAGCAAAGACAGGGGATGGGGCTACACCTTC. Translation: CASSKDRGWGYTF.

This clone was seen once. The chain joins TRBV19 to TRBJ2-1; no clear D. The CDR3 is 14 residues long. V shed 1 base and J shed 7 bases, with 11 bases lying between them. CDR1 LNHDA and CDR2 SQIVND come from the germline V gene (reference sequence). The chain's CDR3 is CASSIGPASNEQFF. The CDR3 DNA sequence: TGTGCCAGTAGTATAGGGCCAGCGTCAAATGAGCAGTTCTTC.

There are a few counts of this clone. One junction end disagrees with the germline gene, perhaps due to a read error. The genes are TRBV7-8 and TRBJ1-1; no clear D gene. Germline V gives CDR1 SGHVS, CDR2 FQNEAQ. The CDR3 runs to 11 residues. The DNA of the CDR3 is TGTGCCAGCAGCTTAGAGCAGACACCTACGTTT. Its protein product is CASSLEQTPTF.

The rearrangement joins TRBV29-1 to TRBJ1-2; 8 positions match TRBD1. Germline CDR1 SQVTM, CDR2 ANQGSEA. V dropped 4 bases and J dropped 7; count of bases not matched to a gene: 5. The CDR3 totals 12 residues. The CDR3 protein is CSVGQGSGGYTF. CDR3 coding DNA: TGCAGCGTTGGACAGGGGTCTGGTGGCTACACCTTC.

The V and J genes are TRBV7-9 and TRBJ2-7; TRBD2 agrees at 15 bases. This CDR3 has 17 residues. The germline gives CDR1 SEHNR, CDR2 FQNEAQ (reference sequence). Trimming removed 4 bases from V and 3 bases from J; junction bases left unmatched: 7. The CDR3 DNA sequence: TGTGCCAGCAGCTCGAGGACTAGCGGGAGGGGGGACTACGAGCAGTACTTC. It encodes CASSSRTSGRGDYEQYF.

This rearrangement joins TRBV18 to TRBJ2-1, with a weak D call TRBD1 (5 bases). Trimming cost V 3 bases and J 0 bases, with 12 bases left between them. CDR3 size: 16 residues. Germline CDR1 reads KGHSH; CDR2 reads LQKENI. CDR3 sequence: CASSPETGFSYNEQFF. CDR3 sequence (DNA): TGTGCCAGCTCACCCGAAACAGGTTTCTCCTACAATGAGCAGTTCTTC.

The gene calls are TRBV5-1 and TRBJ2-1, with TRBD2 as a possible D gene (6 bases). Trimming stripped 6 bases from V and 6 bases from J, with 19 bases between. Germline values: CDR1 SGHRS, CDR2 YFSETQ. This CDR3 contains 15 residues. The CDR3 region has the DNA TGCGCCAGCACTCGGGGGACCGGACTGATCAATGAGCAGTTCTTC. Its translation: CASTRGTGLINEQFF.

V gene TRBV16 combines with J gene TRBJ2-2; TRBD1 might be the D (6 bases). Trimming pared 0 bases from V and 1 base from J, leaving 12 bases between. The CDR3 has 17 amino acids. Germline loops: CDR1 KGHSY, CDR2 FQNENV. In DNA form, the CDR3 reads TGTGCCAGCAGCCAATCCCCCCGGACAGTGAACACCGGGGAGCTGTTTTTT. Amino acids: CASSQSPRTVNTGELFF.

The chain carries TRBV18 and TRBJ1-2, with 9 positions matching TRBD1. V lost 3 bases to trimming and J lost 6 bases; unmatched junction nucleotides: 5. The CDR3 totals 14 residues. Germline V CDR1 and CDR2: KGHSH, LQKENI. The CDR3 loop is CASSPYDRGDGYTF. CDR3 nucleotide sequence: TGTGCCAGCTCACCGTACGACAGGGGGGATGGCTACACCTTC.

This chain links TRBV27 with TRBJ1-4; D perhaps matches TRBD1 (5 bases). Germline lookup yields CDR1 MNHEY and CDR2 SMNVEV (reference sequence). V dropped 7 bases and J dropped 10 bases, with 10 bases sitting between them. The CDR3 runs to 11 residues. In DNA, the CDR3 is TGTGCCAGCAAACAGCAGGGAAAACTGTTTTTT. Translation gives CASKQQGKLFF.

V gene TRBV6-1 combines with J gene TRBJ1-3; no clear D. The length of the CDR3 is 15 residues. Trimming removed 3 bases at V and 4 bases at J, with 13 bases between. CDR1 and CDR2 (germline): MNHNS, SASEGT. CDR3 bases: TGTGCCAGCAGTGACGAGAGGGCCTCCGGAAACACCATATATTTT. This sequence encodes CASSDERASGNTIYF.

The V and J genes are TRBV19 and TRBJ2-7; D gene ambiguous. Germline V lookup: CDR1 LNHDA, CDR2 SQIVND (reference sequence). The CDR3 runs to 14 residues. The V and J ends lost 4 bases and 6 bases respectively, with 16 bases between them. CDR3 DNA sequence: TGTGCCAGTAGTAATCCGAGAGTCCCCACCGAGCAGTACTTC. Translation gives CASSNPRVPTEQYF.

The J gene is TRBJ1-1, the V gene TRBV10-1, with D unresolved. The CDR3 covers 15 residues. V gave up 5 bases and J gave up 0 bases, with 13 bases separating them. Per the germline V gene, CDR1 is WNHNN and CDR2 is SYGVQD (reference sequence). CDR3 in DNA: TGCGCCAGCAGTCCGGGGTCTACCATGAACACTGAAGCTTTCTTT. Protein: CASSPGSTMNTEAFF.